Listed below are T cell receptor beta chains from one sample, sequenced in a study of cytomegalovirus exposure and HLA in healthy donors. Sequenced by immunoSEQ multiplex PCR; TCRdb stores in-frame clones only, minus some. The sample lists 80,000 to 100,000 clones; roughly 89% were seen once. The sample comprised PBMCs. These receptors were obtained from a woman aged 30 to 39 in good health and CMV-seronegative. Each CDR3 is given with its conserved first and last residue. A D gene is named only where the DNA matches it firmly. The size of a clone is reported for some rows only, either as once, few or many, or as a class for expanded clones.

V gene	J gene	D gene	clone size	CDR3 DNA	CDR3 protein
TRBV7-9	TRBJ1-2	-	few	TGTGCCAGCAGCGTCCGGTTAGTCGGCTACACCTTC	CASSVRLVGYTF
TRBV7-3	TRBJ2-2	TRBD2	-	TGTGCCAGCAGCTTAAAAGCGGGGGGCCGGGAGCTGTTTTTT	CASSLKAGGRELFF
TRBV2	TRBJ2-7	-	once	TGTGCCAGCACCTTAGCCGGGACTCTCCCCTACGAGCAGTACTTC	CASTLAGTLPYEQYF
TRBV7-9	TRBJ1-5	-	-	TGTGCCAGCTCGGTTGTCAATCAGCCCCAGCATTTT	CASSVVNQPQHF
TRBV4-1	TRBJ2-7	TRBD2	-	TGCGCCAGCAGCCGCTTGCTAGCGGGGACCTACGAGCAGTACTTC	CASSRLLAGTYEQYF
TRBV5-1	TRBJ2-5	TRBD1	-	TGCGCCAGCAGCTTGGCCGGGACAGGGGAAGAGACCCAGTACTTC	CASSLAGTGEETQYF
TRBV6-5	TRBJ2-7	-	-	TGTGCCAGCAGCGAACAGTCGTACTCCTACGAGCAGTACTTC	CASSEQSYSYEQYF
TRBV5-8	TRBJ1-2	TRBD1	-	TGTGCCAGCAGCCCGACAGGGAACTATGGCTACACCTTC	CASSPTGNYGYTF
TRBV10-2	TRBJ2-3	-	once	TGCGCCAGCAGTGACCAGCGGCACACAGATACGCAGTATTTT	CASSDQRHTDTQYF
TRBV7-9	TRBJ1-4	-	-	TGTGCCAGCAGCCCCAGTCGGGGGGATGAAAAACTGTTTTTT	CASSPSRGDEKLFF
TRBV18	TRBJ2-1	TRBD2	-	TGTGCCAGCTCGGCGGGGGACTACAATGAGCAGTTCTTC	CASSAGDYNEQFF
TRBV28	TRBJ2-3	-	-	TGTGCCAGCAGACGGGACACAGATACGCAGTATTTT	CASRRDTDTQYF
TRBV5-6	TRBJ1-2	TRBD1	-	TGTGCCAGCAGCTTACAGGGGACCAACTATGGCTACACCTTC	CASSLQGTNYGYTF
TRBV6-6	TRBJ1-2	-	once	TGTGCCAGCAGACATGACAGCGTGGTATGGGATGGCTACACCTTC	CASRHDSVVWDGYTF
TRBV14	TRBJ2-7	-	-	TGTGCCAGCAGCCTCGGGACAACTTTCTACGAGCAGTACTTC	CASSLGTTFYEQYF